A single sample gave rise to the 18 T cell receptor beta chains below, sequenced in a study of cytomegalovirus exposure and HLA in healthy donors. 60 Vbeta and 13 Jbeta primers were used in PCR. Data came from immunoSEQ multiplex PCR; TCRdb stores just in-frame clones and leaves some out. The table lists roughly 110,000 clones, 55% to 85% of them singletons. The sequenced material came from PBMCs. The receptors originated from a man between 25 and 39 years old in good health and CMV-seronegative.

The chain recombines TRBV10-3 with TRBJ2-1; the match to TRBD1 covers 11 bases. CDR3 length equals 15 residues. J was trimmed by 7 bases and V by 4 bases; bases with no gene match: 6. Germline-derived CDR1 and CDR2 are ENHRY and SYGVKD. CDR3 sequence reads: CAISGGGTGGNEQFF. In nucleotides, the CDR3 is TGTGCCATCAGTGGGGGGGGGACAGGGGGGAATGAGCAGTTCTTC.

In its sample, this clone was seen a few times. The rearrangement uses TRBV11-3 and TRBJ2-3; TRBD2 agrees at 8 bases. Germline CDR1 is SGHNT and CDR2 is YENEEA. V lost 6 bases, J lost 3 bases, and 5 bases stayed unmatched. This CDR3 is 14 amino acids long. The DNA of the CDR3 is TGTGCCAGCAGTCGGGGGGGCGAGACAGATACGCAGTATTTT. Translated, it gives CASSRGGETDTQYF. Looking up the rest from reference TRBV11-3 and TRBJ2-3 gives the full variable domain: EAGVVQSPRYKIIEKKQPVAFWCNPISGHNTLYWYLQNLGQGPELLIRYENEEAVDDSQLPKDRFSAERLKGVDSTLKIQPAELGDSAVYLCASSRGGETDTQYFGPGTRLTVL.

The chain joins TRBV15 to TRBJ2-7, with a possible D match to TRBD2 (5 bases). The V gene's germline CDR1 is LNHNV and CDR2 YYDKDF (reference sequence). This CDR3 contains 14 residues. V was trimmed by 5 bases and J by 3 bases, leaving 14 bases between them. The DNA for the CDR3 is TGTGCCACCAGCCCTCTCGCCGGGAACTACGAGCAGTACTTC. This translates into CATSPLAGNYEQYF.

This clone came up a few times. The chain combines TRBV5-4 with TRBJ2-1; 9 nucleotides match TRBD2. The CDR3 loop spans 16 amino acids. The V gene's germline CDR1 is SGHNT and CDR2 YYREEE (reference sequence). The V gene end was trimmed by 4 bases and the J gene end by 7 bases; junction bases not matched to a gene: 12. The CDR3 region is CASSRREAGGNNEQFF. The CDR3 region has the DNA TGTGCCAGCAGCCGCCGGGAAGCGGGGGGAAATAATGAGCAGTTCTTC. The entire variable domain, with the rest obtained from reference TRBV5-4 and TRBJ2-1, is as follows: ETGVTQSPTHLIKTRGQQVTLRCSSQSGHNTVSWYQQALGQGPQFIFQYYREEENGRGNFPPRFSGLQFPNYSSELNVNALELDDSALYLCASSRREAGGNNEQFFGPGTRLTVL.

CDR3 sequence reads: CASSLRGESYEQYF. CDR3 nucleotides: TGCGCCAGCAGCTTGCGGGGGGAGTCCTACGAGCAGTACTTC. The chain is built from TRBV5-1 and TRBJ2-7; 7 bases map to TRBD2. The CDR3 length is 14 residues. V was clipped by 1 base and J by 1 base; unmatched bases: 2. The germline CDR1 and CDR2 sequences are SGHRS and YFSETQ.

The table lists this clone with a few counts. This chain links TRBV6-1 with TRBJ1-3, with TRBD1 matching over 9 bases. Germline CDR1 MNHNS, CDR2 SASEGT. The CDR3 is 13 amino acids. Trimming at V came to 9 bases and at J to 3 bases, leaving 3 bases not matched to a gene. CDR3 in DNA: TGTGCCAGTACAGGGGGCTATGGAAACACCATATATTTT. Its translation is CASTGGYGNTIYF.

This chain joins TRBV5-1 and TRBJ2-5; TRBD2 matches at 10 bases. In germline, CDR1 is SGHRS, CDR2 YFSETQ. This CDR3 region has 16 residues. J gave up 2 bases and V 1 base, and 5 bases lay outside the gene matches. CDR3 in DNA: TGCGCCAGCAGCTTGTTGGGACTAGCGCTTCAAGAGACCCAGTACTTC. Translating it yields CASSLLGLALQETQYF.

The chain has TRBV9 and TRBJ2-3; TRBD1 matches 10 bases. Germline assignment: CDR1 SGDLS and CDR2 YYNGEE. The length of the CDR3 is 16 residues. V lost 5 bases, J lost 0 bases, and 6 bases stayed unmatched. CDR3 amino acids: CASSVGTGESTDTQYF. The CDR3 nucleotides read TGTGCCAGCAGTGTGGGGACAGGGGAAAGCACAGATACGCAGTATTTT.

The chain joins TRBV29-1 to TRBJ2-5; 9 nucleotides align to TRBD1. The CDR3 length is 14 residues. The germline V gene has CDR1 SQVTM and CDR2 ANQGSEA. Germline trimming cut 6 bases from V and 2 bases from J; bases unmatched to any gene: 7. The CDR3 region has the DNA TGCAGCGTAGACCGCGGGACAGGGCAAGAGACCCAGTACTTC. Its translation: CSVDRGTGQETQYF.

This chain connects TRBV7-2 to TRBJ1-5; D unresolved. The germline V gene encodes CDR1 SGHTA and CDR2 FQGNSA. The CDR3 contains 15 residues. Trimming removed 1 base from V and 7 bases from J, with 14 bases in between. CDR3 in DNA: TGTGCCAGCAGCTTAGATTCCGGGGTGGGGCAGCCCCAGCATTTT. This sequence encodes CASSLDSGVGQPQHF.

V is TRBV6-1 and J is TRBJ1-5; 10 bases align to TRBD1. The CDR3 totals 15 residues. The ends lost 2 bases at V and 6 bases at J; junction bases unmatched: 4. The germline V gene has CDR1 MNHNS and CDR2 SASEGT. The CDR3 DNA sequence: TGTGCCAGCAGTGAATTGACAGGGGGCTTTCAGCCCCAGCATTTT. It encodes CASSELTGGFQPQHF.

V gene TRBV29-1 combines with J gene TRBJ2-3; D is perhaps TRBD2 (6 bases). The V end was cut by 2 bases, the J end by 2 bases, with 11 bases between. This CDR3 contains 14 residues. In germline, CDR1 is SQVTM, CDR2 ANQGSEA. The CDR3 DNA is TGCAGCGTTGAACCGGCGGGGTCCACAGATACGCAGTATTTT. It yields the protein CSVEPAGSTDTQYF.

For the CDR3, the DNA is TGCAGCGTAAGACCAGCGGGGGGGCAAGAGACCCAGTACTTC. Protein product: CSVRPAGGQETQYF. J is TRBJ2-5 and V is TRBV29-1; 10 bases fit TRBD2. The CDR3 is 14 residues long. J was trimmed by 2 bases and V by 6 bases; bases with no gene match: 6. Germline CDR1 is SQVTM and CDR2 is ANQGSEA.

J is TRBJ1-4 and V is TRBV4-1; the D is unclear. CDR1 is MGHRA, CDR2 YSYEKL, per germline. The CDR3 is made up of 14 amino acids. The V end lost 3 bases, the J end lost 7 bases, and 12 bases lay between the germline ends. CDR3 amino acids: CASSHGERSEKLFF. The DNA for the CDR3 is TGCGCCAGCAGCCACGGGGAACGATCTGAAAAACTGTTTTTT.

The J gene is TRBJ2-1, the V gene TRBV20-1; D is ambiguous. The CDR3 runs 10 residues. Germline values: CDR1 DFQATT, CDR2 SNEGSKA (reference sequence). The CDR3 loop reads CSSRYNEQFF. In DNA form, the CDR3 reads TGCAGCTCGCGCTACAATGAGCAGTTCTTC.

This clone was observed a handful of times. J is TRBJ1-5 and V is TRBV19; TRBD1 aligns across 7 bases. Per germline, CDR1 LNHDA and CDR2 SQIVND (reference sequence). This CDR3 comprises 16 residues. The V gene end was trimmed by 6 bases and the J gene end by 0 bases; junction bases not matched to a gene: 8. The CDR3 DNA reads as TGTGCCAGTAGCTGGACAGGAGACGTTAGCAATCAGCCCCAGCATTTT. Translated, it gives CASSWTGDVSNQPQHF.

The rearrangement joins TRBV28 to TRBJ2-3, with D possibly TRBD1 on 5 matching bases. From germline, CDR1 is MDHEN and CDR2 SYDVKM. V was pared by 9 bases and J by 8 bases, with 21 bases between. This CDR3 has 14 amino acids. The CDR3 nucleotides are TGTGCCAGTAGCAAGGGGCAGGGTACGGCTACGCAGTATTTT. Its protein is CASSKGQGTATQYF.

This clone has only a few counts. The chain joins TRBV4-1 to TRBJ2-5; TRBD2 might be the D (7 bases). Looked up from germline, CDR1 is MGHRA and CDR2 is YSYEKL. CDR3 length: 16 amino acids. The V end was cut by 4 bases, the J end by 4 bases, with 19 bases between. The CDR3 DNA reads as TGCGCCAGCAGCCGCCTAGGGGCGGGGGCGGGAGAGACCCAGTACTTC. This translates into CASSRLGAGAGETQYF.